Listed below are T cell receptor beta chains from one sample, sequenced in a study of cytotoxic CD8 clonotypes in ibrutinib-treated CLL. Data came from immunoSEQ multiplex PCR; TCRdb stores just in-frame clones and leaves some out. The sample lists 150,000 or so clones, approximately 80% occurring once. This specimen was PBMCs, taken after 24 months of ibrutinib treatment. The origin of the receptors is a human donor with chronic lymphocytic leukemia. Both conserved end residues are part of each CDR3. Each record gives: J gene, V gene, D gene, clone size, CDR3 protein, CDR3 DNA. D genes are given only for firm matches. Not all rows give a size; the values are once, few, many and, for expanded clones, a class.

TRBJ1-1,TRBV5-1,TRBD1,-,CASRSGQGAFEAFF,TGCGCCAGCAGGTCGGGCCAGGGGGCGTTTGAAGCTTTCTTT
TRBJ2-1,TRBV6-5,-,once,CASSYFIGGGNNEQFF,TGTGCCAGCAGTTACTTCATTGGGGGCGGTAATAATGAGCAGTTCTTC
TRBJ1-1,TRBV4-3,-,-,CASSQVSSNTEAFF,TGCGCCAGCAGCCAAGTCAGCAGTAACACTGAAGCTTTCTTT
TRBJ2-7,TRBV6-1,-,once,CASSASFGYEQYF,TGTGCCAGCAGTGCCAGCTTCGGGTACGAGCAGTACTTC
TRBJ2-7,TRBV15,-,-,CATSRDLGLYEQYF,TGTGCCACCAGCAGAGATCTAGGCCTCTACGAGCAGTACTTC
TRBJ1-6,TRBV5-1,-,-,CASSSGAEINSPLHF,TGCGCCAGCAGCTCCGGGGCAGAAATTAATTCACCCCTCCACTTT
TRBJ2-7,TRBV7-9,TRBD1,-,CASSSTGGAYEQYF,TGTGCCAGCAGTTCGACAGGGGGCGCTTACGAGCAGTACTTC
TRBJ1-1,TRBV9,-,few,CASSVDEGWTEAFF,TGTGCCAGCAGCGTAGATGAAGGTTGGACTGAAGCTTTCTTT
TRBJ1-6,TRBV5-6,TRBD1,-,CASSAQGDYNSPLHF,TGTGCCAGCAGCGCACAGGGGGACTATAATTCACCCCTCCACTTT
TRBJ1-1,TRBV11-1,-,-,CAVLRGENTEAFF,TGTGCCGTTCTGCGAGGGGAGAACACTGAAGCTTTCTTT
TRBJ1-5,TRBV12-5,-,-,CANKNRELSNQPQHF,TGTGCCAATAAAAACCGGGAACTCAGCAATCAGCCCCAGCATTTT
TRBJ2-3,TRBV9,-,-,CASSPDVTYTDTQYF,TGTGCCAGCAGCCCCGACGTGACATACACAGATACGCAGTATTTT
TRBJ2-1,TRBV13,TRBD2,-,CAAGRGGSYNEQFF,TGTGCCGCCGGAAGGGGCGGGAGTTACAATGAGCAGTTCTTC
TRBJ2-7,TRBV30,TRBD1,-,CAWSTGGREQYF,TGTGCCTGGAGTACAGGGGGCCGCGAGCAGTACTTC
TRBJ1-5,TRBV19,-,once,CASIPGGGIGNQPQHF,TGTGCCAGTATCCCTGGAGGGGGAATAGGTAATCAGCCCCAGCATTTT
TRBJ2-7,TRBV4-3,TRBD2,-,CASSPLGSGGSEQYF,TGCGCCAGCAGCCCCCTGGGGAGCGGGGGCTCCGAGCAGTACTTC
TRBJ1-5,TRBV2,-,-,CASNYQGGNQPQHF,TGTGCCAGCAATTACCAGGGTGGCAATCAGCCCCAGCATTTT
TRBJ1-5,TRBV4-1,-,-,CASSQERTSNNQPQHF,TGCGCCAGCAGCCAAGAGAGGACGTCAAACAATCAGCCCCAGCATTTT
TRBJ1-1,TRBV5-6,-,-,CASSQMKQLGAFF,TGTGCCAGCAGCCAAATGAAGCAGCTAGGAGCTTTCTTT
TRBJ1-1,TRBV19,-,-,CASSDRDLGNTEAFF,TGTGCCAGTAGTGACCGCGATCTGGGGAACACTGAAGCTTTCTTT